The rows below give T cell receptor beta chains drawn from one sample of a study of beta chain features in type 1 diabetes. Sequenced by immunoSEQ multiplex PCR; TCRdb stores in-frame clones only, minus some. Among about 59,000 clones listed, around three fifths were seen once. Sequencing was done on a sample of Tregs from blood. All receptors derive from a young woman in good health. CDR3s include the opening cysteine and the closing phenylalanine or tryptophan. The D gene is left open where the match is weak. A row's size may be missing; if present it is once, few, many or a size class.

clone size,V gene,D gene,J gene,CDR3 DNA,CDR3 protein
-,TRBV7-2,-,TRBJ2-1,TGTGCCAGCAGCTTAGGGAACGGGGCCTACAATGAGCAGTTCTTC,CASSLGNGAYNEQFF
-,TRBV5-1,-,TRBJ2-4,TGCGCCAGCAGCTTGAGTCAGGGTAGGAACATTCAGTACTTC,CASSLSQGRNIQYF
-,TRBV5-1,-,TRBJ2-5,TGCGCCAGCAGCTTGGCAGGGGAGACCCAGTACTTC,CASSLAGETQYF
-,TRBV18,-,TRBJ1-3,TGTGCCAGCTCACCGGACATCTCTGGAAACACCATATATTTT,CASSPDISGNTIYF
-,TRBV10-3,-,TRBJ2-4,TGTGCCATCAGTGAGTCGAAAGGGGTTGGAAACATTCAGTACTTC,CAISESKGVGNIQYF
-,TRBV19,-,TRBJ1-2,TGTGCCAGTAGTACATACTTTACAGGAGTCTATGGCTACACCTTC,CASSTYFTGVYGYTF
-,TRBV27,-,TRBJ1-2,TGTGCCAGCAGTTTCCGTTCTACAGGGAGTGGCTACACCTTC,CASSFRSTGSGYTF
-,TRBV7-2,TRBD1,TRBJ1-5,TGTGCCAGCAGCTCCGACAGGGGGGCCAATCAGCCCCAGCATTTT,CASSSDRGANQPQHF
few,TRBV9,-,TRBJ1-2,TGTGCCAGCAGCGCCGACATTCGCTATGGCTACACCTTC,CASSADIRYGYTF
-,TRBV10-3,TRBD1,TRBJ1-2,TGTGCCACCCTTCAGGGGGCGCGAGGCTATGGCTACACCTTC,CATLQGARGYGYTF
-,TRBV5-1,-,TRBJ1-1,TGCGCCAGCGCCGAACAGGGCCGGAACACTGAAGCTTTCTTT,CASAEQGRNTEAFF
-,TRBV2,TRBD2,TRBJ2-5,TGTGCCAGCAGTGAAGCCTACGGACTAGCGGGACAAGAGACCCAGTACTTC,CASSEAYGLAGQETQYF
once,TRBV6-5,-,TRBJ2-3,TGTGCCAGCAGTTACTCGTCTAGCGAGGTGAATACGCAGTATTTT,CASSYSSSEVNTQYF
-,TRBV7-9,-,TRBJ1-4,TGTGCCAGCAGCGTCGGCCTTGGACAGCATGAAAAACTGTTTTTT,CASSVGLGQHEKLFF
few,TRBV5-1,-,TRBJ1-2,TGCGCCAGCAGCTTAGGACAATCCGGCTACACCTTC,CASSLGQSGYTF
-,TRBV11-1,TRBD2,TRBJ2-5,TGTGCCAGCAGCCCCGGACTAGGATGGATGGGGACCCAGTACTTC,CASSPGLGWMGTQYF
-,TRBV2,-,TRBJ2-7,TGTGCCAGCAGCCGCGGACTTTTGGCGGACTACTACGAGCAGTACTTC,CASSRGLLADYYEQYF
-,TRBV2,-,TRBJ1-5,TGTGCCAGCAGTGAAGGGCCCCAGCCCCAGCATTTT,CASSEGPQPQHF
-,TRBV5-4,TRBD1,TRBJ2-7,TGTGCCAGCAGCCAGCCGGGACAGGGAATCTACGAGCAGTACTTC,CASSQPGQGIYEQYF
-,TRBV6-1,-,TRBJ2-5,TGTGCCAGCAAGTCGACGGGCCAAGAGACCCAGTACTTC,CASKSTGQETQYF
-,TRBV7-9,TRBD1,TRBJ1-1,TGTGCCAGCTCAAGAACAGGGGCGAACACTGAAGCTTTCTTT,CASSRTGANTEAFF
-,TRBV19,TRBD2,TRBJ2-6,TGTGCCAGTAAGATCGGGGGGGCGCTCTCTGGGGCCAACGTCCTGACTTTC,CASKIGGALSGANVLTF
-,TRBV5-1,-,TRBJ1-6,TGCGCCAGCAGCAGGGGTGAAGCGCGGAATTCACCCCTCCACTTT,CASSRGEARNSPLHF
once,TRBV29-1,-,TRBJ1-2,TGCAGCGTTGAGACGGTTAGGGGCATGGGGGGCTACACCTTC,CSVETVRGMGGYTF
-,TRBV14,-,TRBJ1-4,TGTGCCAGCAGCCAAGACCTAAACGGAAAACTGTTTTTT,CASSQDLNGKLFF